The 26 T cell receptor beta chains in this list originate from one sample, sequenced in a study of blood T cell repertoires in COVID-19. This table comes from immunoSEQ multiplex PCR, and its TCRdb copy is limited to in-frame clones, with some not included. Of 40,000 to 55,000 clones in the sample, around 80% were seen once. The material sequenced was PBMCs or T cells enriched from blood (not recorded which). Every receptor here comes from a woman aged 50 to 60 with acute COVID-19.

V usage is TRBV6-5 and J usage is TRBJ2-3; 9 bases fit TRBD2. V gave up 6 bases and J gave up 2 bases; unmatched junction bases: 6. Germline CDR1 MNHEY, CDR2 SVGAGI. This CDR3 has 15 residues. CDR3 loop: CASSRSGGITDTQYF. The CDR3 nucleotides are TGTGCCAGCAGCCGTAGCGGGGGAATCACAGATACGCAGTATTTT.

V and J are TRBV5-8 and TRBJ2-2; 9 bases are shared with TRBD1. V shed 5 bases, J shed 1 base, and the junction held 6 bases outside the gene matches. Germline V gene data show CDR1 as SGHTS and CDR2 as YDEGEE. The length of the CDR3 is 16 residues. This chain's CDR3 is CASRSGTGLNTGELFF. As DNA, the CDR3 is TGTGCCAGCAGATCCGGGACAGGGCTGAACACCGGGGAGCTGTTTTTT.

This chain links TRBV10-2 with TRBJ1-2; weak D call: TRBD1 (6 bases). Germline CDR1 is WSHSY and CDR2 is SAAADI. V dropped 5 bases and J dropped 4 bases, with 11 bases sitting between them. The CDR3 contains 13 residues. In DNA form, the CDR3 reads TGCGCCAGCAGTTCACAGGGATCCTATGGCTACACCTTC. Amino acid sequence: CASSSQGSYGYTF.

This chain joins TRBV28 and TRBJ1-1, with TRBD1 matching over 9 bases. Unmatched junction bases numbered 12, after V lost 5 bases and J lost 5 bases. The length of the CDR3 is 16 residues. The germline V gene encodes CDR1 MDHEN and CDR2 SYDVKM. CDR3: CASSPGTGQRGTEAFF. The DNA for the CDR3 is TGTGCCAGCAGTCCCGGGACAGGGCAGAGAGGGACTGAAGCTTTCTTT.

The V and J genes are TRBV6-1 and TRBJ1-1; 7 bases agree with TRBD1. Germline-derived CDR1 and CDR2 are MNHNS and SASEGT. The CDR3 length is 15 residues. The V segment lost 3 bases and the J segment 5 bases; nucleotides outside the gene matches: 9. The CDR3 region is CASSEQQGLVTEAFF. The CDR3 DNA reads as TGTGCCAGCAGTGAGCAACAGGGGTTGGTGACTGAAGCTTTCTTT.

The CDR3 reads CASTFQGSTDTQYF. CDR3 bases: TGTGCCAGTACCTTTCAGGGAAGCACAGATACGCAGTATTTT. The chain is built from TRBV19 and TRBJ2-3, with D tentatively TRBD1 (5 bases). This CDR3 is 14 amino acids long. Per germline, CDR1 LNHDA and CDR2 SQIVND (reference sequence). The V and J ends lost 7 bases and 0 bases respectively, with 11 bases between them.

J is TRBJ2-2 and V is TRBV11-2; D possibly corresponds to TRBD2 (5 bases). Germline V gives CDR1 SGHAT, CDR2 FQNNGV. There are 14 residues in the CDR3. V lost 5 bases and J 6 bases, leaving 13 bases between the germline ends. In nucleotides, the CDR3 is TGTGCCAGCAGCCCCACCCCGGGATCCGGGGAGCTGTTTTTT. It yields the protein CASSPTPGSGELFF.

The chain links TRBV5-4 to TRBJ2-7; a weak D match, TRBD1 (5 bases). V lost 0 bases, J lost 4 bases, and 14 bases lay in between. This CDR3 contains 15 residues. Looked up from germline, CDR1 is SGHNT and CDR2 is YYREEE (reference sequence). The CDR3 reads CASSLDQGWYYEQYF. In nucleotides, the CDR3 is TGTGCCAGCAGCTTGGACCAGGGCTGGTATTACGAGCAGTACTTC. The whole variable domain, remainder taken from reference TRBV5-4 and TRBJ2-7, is ETGVTQSPTHLIKTRGQQVTLRCSSQSGHNTVSWYQQALGQGPQFIFQYYREEENGRGNFPPRFSGLQFPNYSSELNVNALELDDSALYLCASSLDQGWYYEQYFGPGTRLTVT.

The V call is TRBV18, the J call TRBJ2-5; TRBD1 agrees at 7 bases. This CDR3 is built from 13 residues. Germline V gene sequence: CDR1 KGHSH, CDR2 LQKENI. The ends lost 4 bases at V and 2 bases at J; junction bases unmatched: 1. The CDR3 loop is CASSQGAQETQYF. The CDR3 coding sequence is TGTGCCAGCTCACAGGGGGCTCAAGAGACCCAGTACTTC.

CDR3 in amino acids: CASTRGGRLAEAFF. The CDR3 bases are TGTGCCAGCACAAGAGGGGGTCGGTTGGCTGAAGCTTTCTTT. The V call is TRBV27, the J call TRBJ1-1; perhaps TRBD1 as D (6 bases). Germline V gene sequence: CDR1 MNHEY, CDR2 SMNVEV (reference sequence). The CDR3 extends over 14 amino acids. Between the trimmed V and J ends, which lost 7 bases and 6 bases, there was a span of 18 bases.

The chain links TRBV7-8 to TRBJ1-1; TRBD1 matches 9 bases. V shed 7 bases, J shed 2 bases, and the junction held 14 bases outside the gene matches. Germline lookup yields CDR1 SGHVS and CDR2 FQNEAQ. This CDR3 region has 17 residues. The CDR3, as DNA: TGTGCCAGCATCCGGGCGGACAGGGGCCGCTTAAACACTGAAGCTTTCTTT. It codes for CASIRADRGRLNTEAFF.

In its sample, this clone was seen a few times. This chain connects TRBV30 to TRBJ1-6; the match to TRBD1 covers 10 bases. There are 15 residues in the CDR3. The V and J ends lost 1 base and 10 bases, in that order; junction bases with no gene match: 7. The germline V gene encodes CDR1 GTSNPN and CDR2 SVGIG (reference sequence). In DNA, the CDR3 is TGTGCCTGGAGTGGCCGGGACAGGGGCTACTCACCCCTCCACTTT. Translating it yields CAWSGRDRGYSPLHF.

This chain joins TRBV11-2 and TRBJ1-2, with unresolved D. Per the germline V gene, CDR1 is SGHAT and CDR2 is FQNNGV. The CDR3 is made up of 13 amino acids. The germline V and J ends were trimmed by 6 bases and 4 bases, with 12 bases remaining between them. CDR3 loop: CASSTGAFYGYTF. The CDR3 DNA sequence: TGTGCCAGCAGTACCGGTGCATTCTATGGCTACACCTTC.

The chain's CDR3 is CASSLFPGTSSYEQYF. CDR3 in DNA: TGCGCCAGCAGCCTTTTCCCCGGGACTAGCTCCTACGAGCAGTACTTC. V gene TRBV4-1 combines with J gene TRBJ2-7; 8 bases align to TRBD2. V trimming: 4 bases; J trimming: 0 bases; junction bases outside the gene matches: 8. This CDR3 has 16 amino acids. Looked up from germline, CDR1 is MGHRA and CDR2 is YSYEKL.

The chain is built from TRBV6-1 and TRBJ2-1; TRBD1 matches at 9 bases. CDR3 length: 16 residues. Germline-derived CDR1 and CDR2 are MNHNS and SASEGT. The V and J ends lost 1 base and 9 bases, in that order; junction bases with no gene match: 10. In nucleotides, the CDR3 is TGTGCCAGCAGTGAAGGGGTAGGACAGGGGAGGGGTGAGCAGTTCTTC. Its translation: CASSEGVGQGRGEQFF.

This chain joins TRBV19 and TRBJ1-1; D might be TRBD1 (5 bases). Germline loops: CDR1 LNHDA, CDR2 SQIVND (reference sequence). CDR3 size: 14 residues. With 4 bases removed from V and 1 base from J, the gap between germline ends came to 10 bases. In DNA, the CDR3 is TGTGCCAGTAGTAATCGACAGAGGAACACTGAAGCTTTCTTT. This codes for CASSNRQRNTEAFF.

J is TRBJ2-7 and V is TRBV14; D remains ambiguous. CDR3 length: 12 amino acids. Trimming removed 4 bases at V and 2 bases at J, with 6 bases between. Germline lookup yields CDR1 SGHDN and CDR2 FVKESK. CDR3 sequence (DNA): TGTGCCAGCAGCCCAGACGCCTACGAGCAGTACTTC. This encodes CASSPDAYEQYF.

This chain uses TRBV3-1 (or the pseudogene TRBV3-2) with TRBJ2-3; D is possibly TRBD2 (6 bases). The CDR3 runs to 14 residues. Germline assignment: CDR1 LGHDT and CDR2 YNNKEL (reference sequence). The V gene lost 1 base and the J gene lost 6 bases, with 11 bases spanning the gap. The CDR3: CASSQVPREDTQYF. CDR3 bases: TGTGCCAGCAGCCAAGTTCCTCGGGAGGATACGCAGTATTTT.

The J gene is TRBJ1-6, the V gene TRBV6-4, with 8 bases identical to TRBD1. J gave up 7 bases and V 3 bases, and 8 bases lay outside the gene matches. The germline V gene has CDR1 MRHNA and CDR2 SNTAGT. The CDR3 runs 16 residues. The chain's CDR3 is CASSETGDKGNSPLHF. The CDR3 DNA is TGTGCCAGCAGTGAGACAGGGGATAAGGGGAATTCACCCCTCCACTTT.

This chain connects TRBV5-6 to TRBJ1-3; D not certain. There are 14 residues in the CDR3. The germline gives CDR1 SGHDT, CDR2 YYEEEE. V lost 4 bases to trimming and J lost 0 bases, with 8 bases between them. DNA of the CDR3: TGTGCCAGCAGCCGACGGAGCTCTGGAAACACCATATATTTT. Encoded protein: CASSRRSSGNTIYF.

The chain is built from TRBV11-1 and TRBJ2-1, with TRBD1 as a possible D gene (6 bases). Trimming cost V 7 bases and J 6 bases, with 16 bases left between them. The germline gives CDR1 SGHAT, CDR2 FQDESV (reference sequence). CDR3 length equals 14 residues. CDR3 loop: CASMLHGTSNEQFF. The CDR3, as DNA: TGTGCCAGCATGCTGCACGGGACATCCAATGAGCAGTTCTTC.

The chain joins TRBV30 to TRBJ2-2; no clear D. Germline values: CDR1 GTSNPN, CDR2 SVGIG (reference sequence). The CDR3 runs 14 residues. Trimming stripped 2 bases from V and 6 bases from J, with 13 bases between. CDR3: CAWSTDTLAGELFF. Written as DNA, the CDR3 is TGTGCCTGGAGTACAGACACTTTGGCCGGGGAGCTGTTTTTT.

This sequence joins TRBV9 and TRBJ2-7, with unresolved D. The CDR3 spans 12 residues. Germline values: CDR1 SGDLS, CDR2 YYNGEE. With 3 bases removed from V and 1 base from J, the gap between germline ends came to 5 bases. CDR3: CASSAQSYEQYF. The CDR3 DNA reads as TGTGCCAGCAGCGCACAGTCCTACGAGCAGTACTTC. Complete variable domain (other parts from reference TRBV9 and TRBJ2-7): DSGVTQTPKHLITATGQRVTLRCSPRSGDLSVYWYQQSLDQGLQFLIQYYNGEERAKGNILERFSAQQFPDLHSELNLSSLELGDSALYFCASSAQSYEQYFGPGTRLTVT.

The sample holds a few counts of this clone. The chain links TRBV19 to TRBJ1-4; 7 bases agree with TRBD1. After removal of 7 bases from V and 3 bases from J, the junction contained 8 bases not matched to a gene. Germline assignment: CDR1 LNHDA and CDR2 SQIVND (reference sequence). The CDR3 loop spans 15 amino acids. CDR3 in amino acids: CASTKTGAANEKLFF. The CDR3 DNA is TGTGCCAGTACCAAAACAGGGGCTGCTAATGAAAAACTGTTTTTT.

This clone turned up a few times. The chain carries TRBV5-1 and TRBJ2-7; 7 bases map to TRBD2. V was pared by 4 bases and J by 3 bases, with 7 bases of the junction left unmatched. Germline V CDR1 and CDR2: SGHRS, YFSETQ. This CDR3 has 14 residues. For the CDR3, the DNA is TGCGCCAGCAGCGGGACTATCGGGGGCTACGAGCAGTACTTC. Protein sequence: CASSGTIGGYEQYF.

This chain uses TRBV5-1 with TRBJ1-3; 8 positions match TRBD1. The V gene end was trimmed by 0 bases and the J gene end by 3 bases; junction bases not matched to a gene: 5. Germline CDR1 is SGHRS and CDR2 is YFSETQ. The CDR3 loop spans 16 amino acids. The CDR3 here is CASSLEDRVYGNTIYF. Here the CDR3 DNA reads TGCGCCAGCAGCTTGGAGGACAGGGTGTATGGAAACACCATATATTTT.